The present T cell receptor (beta chain) was sequenced within a study of blood T cell repertoires in COVID-19. The method was immunoSEQ multiplex PCR; TCRdb's version includes in-frame clones alone and lacks a portion of them. The data show around 97,000 clones, with about 87% seen just once and about 16% held by the top ten. The sequencing input was peripheral blood. The receptor comes from a human donor in a cohort sampled during active COVID-19.

CDR3 nucleotides: TGCAGTGCGGAGACAGGGCGCGAGCAGTACTTC. Translated: CSAETGREQYF. V is TRBV20-1 and J is TRBJ2-7, with 7 bases aligning to TRBD1. V shed 6 bases, J shed 6 bases, and the junction held 5 bases outside the gene matches. The CDR3 covers 11 residues. Germline values: CDR1 DFQATT, CDR2 SNEGSKA (reference sequence).